The 15 T cell receptor beta chains listed next were all sequenced from one sample in a study of T cell responses to AZD1222 COVID-19 vaccine. The assay was immunoSEQ multiplex PCR, and TCRdb's table has in-frame clones only and misses some. The sample holds more than 150,000 clones; approximately 94% are singletons and the top ten take roughly 1.7%. The specimen comprised peripheral blood, sampled 28 days after the second AZD1222 dose. The receptors stem from an adult who received the AZD1222 COVID-19 vaccine.

The rearrangement links TRBV28 to TRBJ2-7; TRBD2 matches 10 bases. Looked up from germline, CDR1 is MDHEN and CDR2 is SYDVKM. The V segment lost 3 bases and the J segment 3 bases; nucleotides outside the gene matches: 2. The CDR3 runs to 14 residues. As DNA, the CDR3 is TGTGCCAGCAGTTTTAGCGGGAGGAACTACGAGCAGTACTTC. This sequence encodes CASSFSGRNYEQYF.

The table lists this clone with a few counts. Other DNA sequences in the sample encode the same CDR3. The genes are TRBV7-9 and TRBJ1-1; D call uncertain. CDR3 length: 14 amino acids. V was shortened by 5 bases and J by 0 bases, with 10 bases between the two germline ends. Looked up from germline, CDR1 is SEHNR and CDR2 is FQNEAQ (reference sequence). CDR3 nucleotides: TGTGCCAGCAGCCTCGGGCCTGTGAACACTGAAGCTTTCTTT. Its translation is CASSLGPVNTEAFF.

V is TRBV5-1 and J is TRBJ1-2; D unclear. The germline gives CDR1 SGHRS, CDR2 YFSETQ. Trimming took 0 bases from V and 4 from J, leaving 7 bases between them. CDR3 length equals 13 residues. The DNA of the CDR3 is TGCGCCAGCAGCTTGGCCCGGATCTATGGCTACACCTTC. Encoded protein: CASSLARIYGYTF. Variable domain in full (rest from reference TRBV5-1 and TRBJ1-2): KAGVTQTPRYLIKTRGQQVTLSCSPISGHRSVSWYQQTPGQGLQFLFEYFSETQRNKGNFPGRFSGRQFSNSRSEMNVSTLELGDSALYLCASSLARIYGYTFGSGTRLTVV.

This clone was recorded only once. The chain couples TRBV6-5 to TRBJ1-1; 7 bases fit TRBD1. This CDR3 contains 15 residues. The germline V gene encodes CDR1 MNHEY and CDR2 SVGAGI. Trimming cost V 2 bases and J 6 bases; bases outside gene matches: 9. The CDR3 is CASSYQGGGPAEAFF. CDR3 DNA: TGTGCCAGCAGTTACCAGGGGGGAGGACCAGCTGAAGCTTTCTTT.

J is TRBJ1-4 and V is TRBV14; D not certain. Germline values: CDR1 SGHDN, CDR2 FVKESK. The CDR3 contains 15 residues. V was pared by 0 bases and J by 3 bases, with 8 bases between. CDR3 region: CASSQERVSNEKLFF. CDR3 in DNA: TGTGCCAGCAGCCAAGAACGAGTCTCTAATGAAAAACTGTTTTTT.

The rearrangement links TRBV9 to TRBJ1-4; D perhaps matches TRBD1 (6 bases). CDR3 length: 15 amino acids. With 0 bases removed from V and 3 bases from J, the gap between germline ends came to 9 bases. Per germline, CDR1 SGDLS and CDR2 YYNGEE. CDR3 region: CASSVAGVPNEKLFF. DNA of the CDR3: TGTGCCAGCAGCGTAGCAGGGGTTCCTAATGAAAAACTGTTTTTT.

The chain uses TRBV12-3 or TRBV12-4 and TRBJ2-1; 8 bases agree with TRBD2. J was trimmed by 6 bases and V by 6 bases; bases with no gene match: 4. The CDR3 covers 13 residues. CDR3 sequence reads: CASRGLVPNEQFF. The DNA of the CDR3 is TGTGCCAGCAGGGGACTAGTTCCCAATGAGCAGTTCTTC.

The V and J genes are TRBV20-1 and TRBJ2-3, with D possibly matching TRBD2 (5 bases). This CDR3 has 15 amino acids. The germline CDR1 and CDR2 sequences are DFQATT and SNEGSKA (reference sequence). The V end was cut by 3 bases, the J end by 4 bases, with 17 bases between. The CDR3 DNA sequence: TGCAGTGCTAGTGCGCTTAGCGCAAAATCAGATACGCAGTATTTT. Its protein product is CSASALSAKSDTQYF.

This clone was counted once. The chain uses TRBV19 and TRBJ1-2; 8 nucleotides align to TRBD1. Germline-derived CDR1 and CDR2 are LNHDA and SQIVND (reference sequence). With 7 bases clipped from V and 7 bases from J, the junction kept 5 bases outside the gene matches. There are 12 residues in the CDR3. The CDR3 coding sequence is TGTGCCAGTACCCAGGGGGCACTTGGCTACACCTTC. Translated: CASTQGALGYTF.

This rearrangement joins TRBV7-9 to TRBJ2-7, with D uncertain. V was pared by 2 bases and J by 0 bases, with 8 bases between. The CDR3 consists of 14 residues. Germline V gene data show CDR1 as SEHNR and CDR2 as FQNEAQ (reference sequence). Here the CDR3 reads CASSLQVRSYEQYF. For the CDR3, the DNA is TGTGCCAGCAGCTTACAGGTCCGCTCCTACGAGCAGTACTTC.

To note about this clone: A read error may produce the germline difference seen at one junction end. This chain uses TRBV2 with TRBJ2-7; 7 nucleotides match TRBD2. The germline V gene has CDR1 SNHLY and CDR2 FYNNEI. The CDR3 runs to 14 residues. The DNA of the CDR3 is TGTGCCAGCAGGGAAGGACTAGTGGTCTACGAGCAGTACTTC. This codes for CASREGLVVYEQYF.

The gene calls are TRBV5-5 and TRBJ2-3, with D possibly TRBD2 on 5 matching bases. The CDR3 runs 16 residues. V shed 4 bases and J shed 3 bases, with 18 bases lying between them. CDR1 and CDR2 from the germline V gene are SGHKS and YYEKEE (reference sequence). CDR3 region: CASSPPRWRGTDTQYF. The CDR3 DNA reads as TGTGCCAGCAGCCCCCCCCGATGGCGCGGGACAGATACGCAGTATTTT.

The genes are TRBV28 and TRBJ1-1, with 10 bases identical to TRBD1. Losses at the gene ends were 5 bases for V and 2 bases for J; bases not matched to a gene: 8. Looked up from germline, CDR1 is MDHEN and CDR2 is SYDVKM. CDR3 size: 16 residues. This CDR3 is CASSPLDRGGNTEAFF. CDR3 nucleotides: TGTGCCAGCAGTCCACTGGACAGGGGGGGTAACACTGAAGCTTTCTTT.

The rearrangement links TRBV30 to TRBJ2-5; D is ambiguous. The CDR3 has 13 residues. The V gene's germline CDR1 is GTSNPN and CDR2 SVGIG (reference sequence). The V and J ends lost 0 bases and 2 bases respectively, with 7 bases between them. This chain's CDR3 is CAWSVERQETQYF. In nucleotides, the CDR3 is TGTGCCTGGAGTGTTGAGCGTCAAGAGACCCAGTACTTC.

The chain is built from TRBV11-2 and TRBJ2-1; TRBD2 matches at 7 bases. V shed 5 bases and J 7 bases; nucleotides not matched to a gene: 14. The CDR3 length is 16 residues. Germline V gene data show CDR1 as SGHAT and CDR2 as FQNNGV. For the CDR3, the DNA is TGTGCCAGCAGCCCCCTGGGGGGGAACCTGACAAATGAGCAGTTCTTC. Its translation is CASSPLGGNLTNEQFF. Full variable domain (missing parts from reference TRBV11-2 and TRBJ2-1): EAGVAQSPRYKIIEKRQSVAFWCNPISGHATLYWYQQILGQGPKLLIQFQNNGVVDDSQLPKDRFSAERLKGVDSTLKIQPAKLEDSAVYLCASSPLGGNLTNEQFFGPGTRLTVL.